The rows below give T cell receptor beta chains drawn from one sample of a study of memory CD8 T cells in hepatitis C reinfection. The assay was immunoSEQ multiplex PCR, and TCRdb's table has in-frame clones only and misses some. The table shows 50,000 or so clones, with roughly 91% occurring only once. Input material: naive CD8+ T cells sorted from blood. The receptors here all came from a man aged 18 to 30 with hepatitis C virus infection. Both conserved end residues are part of each CDR3. Each record gives: V gene, J gene, D gene, clone size, CDR3 protein, CDR3 DNA. The D gene is left open where the match is weak. Expanded clones get a size class; other rows say once, few or many, or leave the size out.

v_call: TRBV5-1; j_call: TRBJ2-7; d_call: NA; clone_size: NA; cdr3_aa: CASSLGEGVEEQYF; cdr3_nt: TGCGCCAGCAGCTTGGGTGAGGGGGTCGAGGAGCAGTACTTC
v_call: TRBV7-8; j_call: TRBJ1-1; d_call: NA; clone_size: NA; cdr3_aa: CASSEVVGGGDTEAFF; cdr3_nt: TGTGCCAGCAGCGAGGTGGTGGGGGGAGGGGACACTGAAGCTTTCTTT
v_call: TRBV27; j_call: TRBJ2-2; d_call: NA; clone_size: NA; cdr3_aa: CASSIRQVTGELFF; cdr3_nt: TGTGCCAGCAGTATCCGACAGGTCACCGGGGAGCTGTTTTTT
v_call: TRBV27; j_call: TRBJ1-2; d_call: NA; clone_size: NA; cdr3_aa: CASSLYPYDSIYGYTF; cdr3_nt: TGTGCCAGCAGTTTATACCCCTATGACAGCATCTATGGCTACACCTTC
v_call: TRBV27; j_call: TRBJ2-5; d_call: TRBD2; clone_size: NA; cdr3_aa: CASSPGTSGIMRETQYF; cdr3_nt: TGTGCCAGCAGTCCGGGGACTAGCGGGATCATGAGAGAGACCCAGTACTTC
v_call: TRBV30; j_call: TRBJ2-2; d_call: NA; clone_size: NA; cdr3_aa: CASDAGLAWDGELFF; cdr3_nt: TGTGCCTCCGACGCGGGGCTAGCGTGGGACGGGGAGCTGTTTTTT
v_call: TRBV7-9; j_call: TRBJ2-3; d_call: NA; clone_size: NA; cdr3_aa: CASSSHHGNWRYF; cdr3_nt: TGTGCCAGCAGCTCCCACCACGGGAACTGGAGGTATTTT
v_call: TRBV5-5; j_call: TRBJ1-2; d_call: TRBD1; clone_size: once; cdr3_aa: CASSSPRTGGRGYTF; cdr3_nt: TGTGCCAGCAGCTCCCCCCGGACAGGGGGGAGAGGCTACACCTTC
v_call: TRBV27; j_call: TRBJ2-1; d_call: TRBD2; clone_size: NA; cdr3_aa: CASSVLSSGGPNEQFF; cdr3_nt: TGTGCCAGCAGTGTCCTTTCTAGCGGGGGCCCTAATGAGCAGTTCTTC
v_call: TRBV27; j_call: TRBJ1-1; d_call: TRBD1; clone_size: NA; cdr3_aa: CASTTGTGSNTEAFF; cdr3_nt: TGTGCCAGCACAACCGGGACAGGGTCAAACACTGAAGCTTTCTTT
v_call: TRBV2; j_call: TRBJ1-3; d_call: TRBD1; clone_size: once; cdr3_aa: CAGQRDSSSGSTIYF; cdr3_nt: TGTGCCGGTCAGAGGGACAGCTCCTCTGGAAGCACCATATATTTT
v_call: TRBV28; j_call: TRBJ2-7; d_call: NA; clone_size: NA; cdr3_aa: CASSLGRASYEQYF; cdr3_nt: TGTGCCAGCAGTTTAGGCAGGGCGTCCTACGAGCAGTACTTC
v_call: TRBV28; j_call: TRBJ2-1; d_call: TRBD1; clone_size: NA; cdr3_aa: CASSITGDEQFF; cdr3_nt: TGTGCCAGCAGTATAACAGGGGATGAGCAGTTCTTC
v_call: TRBV11-2; j_call: TRBJ2-5; d_call: NA; clone_size: NA; cdr3_aa: CASSLMWGGGETQYF; cdr3_nt: TGTGCCAGCAGCTTAATGTGGGGTGGAGGGGAGACCCAGTACTTC
v_call: TRBV7-8; j_call: TRBJ2-3; d_call: TRBD2; clone_size: NA; cdr3_aa: CASSAGLAGDSDTQYF; cdr3_nt: TGTGCCAGCAGCGCCGGACTAGCGGGGGACTCAGATACGCAGTATTTT
v_call: TRBV25-1; j_call: TRBJ2-5; d_call: NA; clone_size: NA; cdr3_aa: CASSAGAAETQYF; cdr3_nt: TGTGCCAGCAGTGCAGGGGCAGCCGAGACCCAGTACTTC
v_call: TRBV29-1; j_call: TRBJ1-3; d_call: NA; clone_size: NA; cdr3_aa: CSVVLGASGNTIYF; cdr3_nt: TGCAGCGTTGTCCTGGGGGCCTCTGGAAACACCATATATTTT
v_call: TRBV27; j_call: TRBJ1-6; d_call: NA; clone_size: NA; cdr3_aa: CASSYDTSRSPLHF; cdr3_nt: TGTGCCAGCAGTTACGACACCTCTCGGTCACCCCTCCACTTT
v_call: TRBV7-9; j_call: TRBJ2-5; d_call: TRBD1; clone_size: NA; cdr3_aa: CASSLGGQGALSETQYF; cdr3_nt: TGTGCCAGCAGCTTAGGGGGACAGGGGGCCCTTTCGGAGACCCAGTACTTC
v_call: TRBV27; j_call: TRBJ1-6; d_call: NA; clone_size: NA; cdr3_aa: CASGAEGGASPLHF; cdr3_nt: TGTGCCAGCGGGGCGGAAGGGGGGGCATCACCCCTCCACTTT
v_call: TRBV2; j_call: TRBJ2-1; d_call: TRBD2; clone_size: NA; cdr3_aa: CASSRETGGQFF; cdr3_nt: TGTGCCAGCAGTCGAGAGACGGGAGGGCAGTTCTTC
v_call: TRBV19; j_call: TRBJ1-2; d_call: TRBD1; clone_size: NA; cdr3_aa: CASRTGGSRGYTF; cdr3_nt: TGTGCCAGTCGGACAGGGGGCTCGAGGGGCTACACCTTC
v_call: TRBV5-1; j_call: TRBJ2-7; d_call: TRBD2; clone_size: NA; cdr3_aa: CASSLESGTYEQYF; cdr3_nt: TGCGCCAGCAGCTTGGAGAGCGGGACTTACGAGCAGTACTTC
v_call: TRBV30; j_call: TRBJ2-1; d_call: NA; clone_size: NA; cdr3_aa: CAWTPQDRAYNEQFF; cdr3_nt: TGTGCCTGGACGCCCCAGGACAGAGCCTACAATGAGCAGTTCTTC
v_call: TRBV2; j_call: TRBJ2-3; d_call: TRBD2; clone_size: NA; cdr3_aa: CASSGREGQDTQYF; cdr3_nt: TGTGCCAGCAGTGGGCGGGAGGGCCAGGATACGCAGTATTTT
v_call: TRBV5-4; j_call: TRBJ1-1; d_call: NA; clone_size: NA; cdr3_aa: CASSTTGNTEAFF; cdr3_nt: TGTGCCAGCAGCACAACAGGGAACACTGAAGCTTTCTTT
v_call: TRBV7-9; j_call: TRBJ1-2; d_call: NA; clone_size: NA; cdr3_aa: CASSSPGQVLTNYGYTF; cdr3_nt: TGTGCCAGCAGCTCACCGGGACAAGTATTAACTAACTATGGCTACACCTTC
v_call: TRBV27; j_call: TRBJ2-1; d_call: NA; clone_size: NA; cdr3_aa: CASSYTGTLVGQFF; cdr3_nt: TGTGCCAGCAGTTATACTGGGACACTGGTCGGGCAGTTCTTC
v_call: TRBV7-3; j_call: TRBJ2-3; d_call: TRBD1; clone_size: once; cdr3_aa: CASSTGQGGTDTQYF; cdr3_nt: TGTGCCAGCAGCACGGGACAGGGGGGCACAGATACGCAGTATTTT
v_call: TRBV9; j_call: TRBJ2-5; d_call: TRBD2; clone_size: NA; cdr3_aa: CASSPMTSGGEGETQYF; cdr3_nt: TGTGCCAGCAGCCCTATGACTAGCGGGGGGGAAGGGGAGACCCAGTACTTC
v_call: TRBV6-5; j_call: TRBJ2-1; d_call: TRBD2; clone_size: NA; cdr3_aa: CASSPVGAGAYEQFF; cdr3_nt: TGTGCCAGCAGTCCGGTGGGAGCGGGAGCCTATGAGCAGTTCTTC
v_call: TRBV5-4; j_call: TRBJ2-1; d_call: TRBD2; clone_size: NA; cdr3_aa: CASSPDGLAGALNEQFF; cdr3_nt: TGTGCCAGCAGCCCGGACGGACTAGCGGGGGCCCTCAATGAGCAGTTCTTC
v_call: TRBV7-9; j_call: TRBJ2-2; d_call: NA; clone_size: NA; cdr3_aa: CASSLAWRENTGELFF; cdr3_nt: TGTGCCAGCAGCTTAGCGTGGCGGGAGAACACCGGGGAGCTGTTTTTT
v_call: TRBV29-1; j_call: TRBJ2-5; d_call: NA; clone_size: NA; cdr3_aa: CSVESPGDETQYF; cdr3_nt: TGCAGCGTTGAATCCCCAGGGGATGAGACCCAGTACTTC
v_call: TRBV7-2; j_call: TRBJ2-2; d_call: TRBD1; clone_size: NA; cdr3_aa: CASSPMTGVGGELFF; cdr3_nt: TGTGCCAGCAGCCCGATGACAGGGGTGGGCGGGGAGCTGTTTTTT
v_call: TRBV6-5; j_call: TRBJ1-1; d_call: NA; clone_size: few; cdr3_aa: CASSPGQNTEAFF; cdr3_nt: TGTGCCAGCAGTCCGGGACAGAACACTGAAGCTTTCTTT
v_call: TRBV4-1; j_call: TRBJ2-7; d_call: NA; clone_size: once; cdr3_aa: CASSQEVSVSYEQYF; cdr3_nt: TGCGCCAGCAGCCAAGAAGTGAGCGTCTCCTACGAGCAGTACTTC
v_call: TRBV4-1; j_call: TRBJ1-5; d_call: NA; clone_size: NA; cdr3_aa: CASSPPGGGRQPQHF; cdr3_nt: TGCGCCAGCAGCCCCCCGGGGGGGGGCCGACAGCCCCAGCATTTT
v_call: TRBV7-6; j_call: TRBJ2-3; d_call: NA; clone_size: NA; cdr3_aa: CASSFSGGTADTQYF; cdr3_nt: TGTGCCAGCAGCTTCTCCGGGGGTACTGCAGATACGCAGTATTTT
v_call: TRBV14; j_call: TRBJ2-3; d_call: TRBD2; clone_size: NA; cdr3_aa: CASSQGTSRRDTQYF; cdr3_nt: TGTGCCAGCAGCCAAGGGACTAGCAGGAGAGATACGCAGTATTTT
v_call: TRBV27; j_call: TRBJ2-7; d_call: NA; clone_size: NA; cdr3_aa: CASSLGAGNSYEQYF; cdr3_nt: TGTGCCAGCAGTTTAGGAGCGGGTAACTCCTACGAGCAGTACTTC
v_call: TRBV9; j_call: TRBJ2-5; d_call: NA; clone_size: NA; cdr3_aa: CASSVEGGGPETQYF; cdr3_nt: TGTGCCAGCAGCGTAGAGGGAGGGGGACCAGAGACCCAGTACTTC
v_call: TRBV7-6; j_call: TRBJ2-2; d_call: TRBD2; clone_size: once; cdr3_aa: CASSLEAGLAGDGGELFF; cdr3_nt: TGTGCCAGCAGCTTAGAGGCCGGGCTAGCGGGAGACGGCGGGGAGCTGTTTTTT
v_call: TRBV5-1; j_call: TRBJ1-2; d_call: TRBD1; clone_size: NA; cdr3_aa: CASSWVPGDRGLKGYGYTF; cdr3_nt: TGCGCCAGCAGCTGGGTCCCCGGGGACAGGGGGCTTAAGGGCTATGGCTACACCTTC
v_call: TRBV6-5; j_call: TRBJ1-2; d_call: NA; clone_size: few; cdr3_aa: CASSYYGDKPYGYTF; cdr3_nt: TGTGCCAGCAGTTACTACGGGGACAAACCCTATGGCTACACCTTC
v_call: TRBV4-1; j_call: TRBJ1-2; d_call: NA; clone_size: NA; cdr3_aa: CASSLTTSNYGYTF; cdr3_nt: TGCGCCAGCAGCCTCACCACTAGCAACTATGGCTACACCTTC
v_call: TRBV27; j_call: TRBJ2-1; d_call: NA; clone_size: NA; cdr3_aa: CASSLSGLNSYNEQFF; cdr3_nt: TGTGCCAGCAGTTTATCGGGACTCAACTCCTACAATGAGCAGTTCTTC
v_call: TRBV29-1; j_call: TRBJ2-3; d_call: NA; clone_size: once; cdr3_aa: CSFPRWSGTTDTQYF; cdr3_nt: TGCAGCTTCCCACGATGGAGCGGGACAACAGATACGCAGTATTTT
v_call: TRBV6-7; j_call: TRBJ2-1; d_call: TRBD2; clone_size: NA; cdr3_aa: CASSYSAAGGVHNNEQFF; cdr3_nt: TGTGCCAGCAGTTACTCTGCTGCGGGAGGGGTTCATAACAATGAGCAGTTCTTC
v_call: TRBV5-4; j_call: TRBJ2-7; d_call: NA; clone_size: few; cdr3_aa: CASSSVGVAYEQYF; cdr3_nt: TGTGCCAGCAGCTCAGTGGGCGTGGCCTACGAGCAGTACTTC
v_call: TRBV19; j_call: TRBJ2-7; d_call: TRBD1; clone_size: NA; cdr3_aa: CASSHSGTGGTLIPYEQYF; cdr3_nt: TGTGCCAGTAGCCACTCCGGGACAGGCGGTACATTGATACCCTACGAGCAGTACTTC
v_call: TRBV7-9; j_call: TRBJ2-1; d_call: TRBD2; clone_size: NA; cdr3_aa: CASSLDSGGEQFF; cdr3_nt: TGTGCCAGCAGCCTGGACTCGGGGGGTGAGCAGTTCTTC
v_call: TRBV6-6; j_call: TRBJ2-1; d_call: TRBD2; clone_size: NA; cdr3_aa: CASIAGGIIWNEQFF; cdr3_nt: TGTGCCAGCATAGCGGGAGGAATTATTTGGAATGAGCAGTTCTTC
v_call: TRBV19; j_call: TRBJ1-1; d_call: NA; clone_size: NA; cdr3_aa: CASSSGNTEAFF; cdr3_nt: TGTGCCAGTAGTTCAGGGAACACTGAAGCTTTCTTT
v_call: TRBV5-4; j_call: TRBJ2-5; d_call: NA; clone_size: NA; cdr3_aa: CASSLVEGSPETQYF; cdr3_nt: TGTGCCAGCAGCTTGGTTGAGGGATCCCCAGAGACCCAGTACTTC
v_call: TRBV2; j_call: TRBJ1-1; d_call: TRBD1; clone_size: few; cdr3_aa: CANPAGTGGPEAFF; cdr3_nt: TGTGCCAACCCAGCCGGGACAGGGGGTCCTGAAGCTTTCTTT
v_call: TRBV27; j_call: TRBJ2-1; d_call: NA; clone_size: NA; cdr3_aa: CAASASSYNEQFF; cdr3_nt: TGTGCCGCTAGCGCGAGCTCCTACAATGAGCAGTTCTTC
v_call: TRBV9; j_call: TRBJ2-4; d_call: TRBD1; clone_size: NA; cdr3_aa: CASSPDAGTGENIQYF; cdr3_nt: TGTGCCAGCAGCCCTGACGCCGGGACAGGGGAAAACATTCAGTACTTC
v_call: TRBV28; j_call: TRBJ2-1; d_call: NA; clone_size: NA; cdr3_aa: CASSPPSAYNEQFF; cdr3_nt: TGTGCCAGCAGTCCCCCCTCTGCCTACAATGAGCAGTTCTTC
v_call: TRBV7-2; j_call: TRBJ2-5; d_call: TRBD1; clone_size: NA; cdr3_aa: CASSPSRGTVTETRYF; cdr3_nt: TGTGCCAGCAGCCCCAGCAGGGGGACAGTAACCGAGACCCGGTACTTC